This paragraph covers one T cell receptor beta chain sequence. The data stem from a study of blood T cell repertoires in COVID-19. Study in general: Acute and convalescent COVID-19 samples came from the United States, Italy and Spain. PBMCs, B-cell-depleted T cells, or T cells were the source of the cDNA or gDNA that made up the material.

TCRdb's table, derived via immunoSEQ multiplex PCR, lists solely in-frame clones and lacks some. In the table there are 9,500 to 12,000 clones, 80% to 90% of which are singletons. V was cut by 4 bases and J by 3 bases, with 15 bases left in between. Germline CDR1 and CDR2: SGHDN and FVKESK. This CDR3 has 15 residues. The V call is TRBV14, the J call TRBJ1-2; D might be TRBD1 (6 bases). Material for sequencing was peripheral blood. The source is a human donor in a cohort sampled during active COVID-19. CDR3 region: CASSRLGGSDYGYTF. The CDR3 DNA is TGTGCCAGCAGCCGGCTAGGGGGATCAGACTATGGCTACACCTTC.